Listed below are T cell receptor beta chains from one sample, sequenced in a study of blood T cell repertoires in COVID-19. This table comes from immunoSEQ multiplex PCR, and its TCRdb copy is limited to in-frame clones, with some not included. In the table there are some 370,000 clones, around 87% of which are singletons. Sample: peripheral blood. The receptors originated from a woman between 25 and 40 years old with COVID-19, enrolled during active disease. The conserved cysteine and the conserved F or W are not part of the CDR3 here. Size values are once, few and many counts, or a class for expanded clones, and some rows have none.

j_gene	abundance	v_gene	CDR3aa
TRBJ2-7	-	TRBV7-9	ASSFVRDRYEQY
TRBJ2-5	-	TRBV27	ASSYRDRSETQY
TRBJ2-1	few	TRBV11-2	ASSSNFEQF
TRBJ2-3	once	TRBV11-3	ASSRDRGITDTQY
TRBJ2-1	-	TRBV4-2	ASSQEEFYNEQF
TRBJ1-5	-	TRBV28	ASLLPGSVDQPQH
TRBJ2-3	-	TRBV5-1	ASSLGSRLAGVTTTDTQY
TRBJ2-2	-	TRBV19	ASRFMREGRNTGELF
TRBJ2-7	-	TRBV10-3	AISRQGYYEQY
TRBJ1-1	-	TRBV6-2/TRBV6-3	ASSPDLYMNTEAF
TRBJ1-2	once	TRBV9	ASSPSPQGSYGYT
TRBJ1-5	-	TRBV6-1	ASSRLSNQPQH
TRBJ2-7	-	TRBV5-1	ASSLGQGANEQY
TRBJ2-2	-	TRBV9	ASVAGSTGELF
TRBJ2-1	-	TRBV9	ASSVLGGNYNEQF
TRBJ2-7	-	TRBV18	ASSPAGTSGSYEQY
TRBJ1-5	-	TRBV12-5	ASALPPWERPSHQPQH
TRBJ2-2	-	TRBV3-1/TRBV3-2	ASSQGLPGELF
TRBJ1-2	-	TRBV28	ASSFPTTGYGYT
TRBJ2-7	once	TRBV27	ASSLLAGISYEQY
TRBJ2-5	-	TRBV7-9	ASSRGQGSQETQY